The 23 T cell receptor beta chains presented below share a single source sample, sequenced in a study of T-cell memory formation after mild COVID-19. TCRdb itself ran the 5' RACE reads through MiXCR, one entry per CDR3 protein. This table has around 310,000 distinct CDR3 sequences, more than 15% appearing once. Sequenced: PBMCs or a T cell subset sorted from them (not recorded which). These TCRs come from a man in his late teens or twenties who had mild COVID-19 (a few samples of this study predate the infection). Cell type and time point are not known.

This clonotype was observed at least ten times. This sequence joins TRBV5-1 and TRBJ2-3; D assignment may be TRBD1 or TRBD2 (5 bases each). The CDR3 loop spans 15 amino acids. Germline V gene data show CDR1 as SGHRS and CDR2 as YFSETQ. The V and J ends lost 1 base and 0 bases respectively, with 9 bases between them. CDR3 sequence: CASSLSRESTDTQYF. The CDR3 DNA follows: TGCGCCAGCAGCTTGTCCAGGGAGAGCACAGATACGCAGTATTTT. Combining the CDR3 with reference TRBV5-1 and TRBJ2-3 gives the whole variable domain KAGVTQTPRYLIKTRGQQVTLSCSPISGHRSVSWYQQTPGQGLQFLFEYFSETQRNKGNFPGRFSGRQFSNSRSEMNVSTLELGDSALYLCASSLSRESTDTQYFGPGTRLTVL.

The CDR3 DNA is TGTGCCAGCAGTGAAGGGCACCTGGCCTATAAAAAACTGTTTTTT. Its translation is CASSEGHLAYKKLFF. V is TRBV2 and J is TRBJ1-4; D is unresolved. Germline-derived CDR1 and CDR2 are SNHLY and FYNNEI. Trimming shortened V by 1 base and J by 9 bases, and 15 bases separated the two germline ends. The CDR3 consists of 15 residues.

The V and J genes are TRBV5-1 and TRBJ1-1; D is unresolved. CDR3 size: 13 residues. CDR1 SGHRS and CDR2 YFSETQ come from the germline V gene. Trimming pared 0 bases from V and 4 bases from J, leaving 7 bases between. Here the CDR3 DNA reads TGCGCCAGCAGCTTGGGAGCTGTCACTGAAGCTTTCTTT. Translation gives CASSLGAVTEAFF.

This clonotype was observed at least ten times. The chain uses TRBV7-2 and TRBJ2-3, with D perhaps matching TRBD2 (6 bases). Germline V CDR1 and CDR2: SGHTA, FQGNSA. V was trimmed by 0 bases and J by 3 bases, leaving 7 bases between them. This CDR3 is built from 14 residues. CDR3 loop: CASSLALATDTQYF. CDR3 bases: TGTGCCAGCAGCTTAGCGCTAGCGACAGATACGCAGTATTTT.

The chain joins TRBV3-1 to TRBJ2-7, with TRBD2 identical over 8 bases. Looked up from germline, CDR1 is LGHDT and CDR2 is YNNKEL (reference sequence). This CDR3 is built from 15 residues. Trimming at V came to 4 bases and at J to 4 bases, leaving 9 bases not matched to a gene. The CDR3 DNA is TGTGCCAGCAGCCCCTTCGGGGGGGGCAATTACGAGCAGTACTTC. Its protein is CASSPFGGGNYEQYF.

The chain couples TRBV25-1 to TRBJ2-3, with D perhaps TRBD1 (6 bases). The CDR3 is 13 residues long. Germline CDR1 is MGHDK and CDR2 is SYGVNS. Trimming removed 7 bases at V and 2 bases at J, with 10 bases between. CDR3 loop: CASKGGLTDTQYF. CDR3 coding DNA: TGTGCCAGCAAAGGGGGTCTCACAGATACGCAGTATTTT.

In its sample, this clonotype was seen many times. The gene calls are TRBV2 and TRBJ2-1; TRBD2 matches at 10 bases. The V and J ends lost 5 bases and 1 base, in that order; junction bases with no gene match: 8. This CDR3 has 17 amino acids. The V gene's germline CDR1 is SNHLY and CDR2 FYNNEI. CDR3 amino acids: CASSYPGLAVSYNEQFF. In DNA, the CDR3 is TGTGCCAGCAGTTATCCCGGACTAGCGGTTTCCTACAATGAGCAGTTCTTC.

This clonotype was counted at least ten times. The CDR3 protein is CASSQEHWGEAFF. DNA for the CDR3: TGCGCCAGCAGCCAAGAACATTGGGGTGAAGCTTTCTTT. The chain has TRBV4-3 and TRBJ1-1; D remains unclear. The CDR3 totals 13 residues. The V end lost 0 bases, the J end lost 7 bases, and 9 bases lay between the germline ends. In germline, CDR1 is LGHNA, CDR2 YSLEER.

Only a few counts were recorded for this clonotype. The V and J genes are TRBV5-5 and TRBJ2-1; D call uncertain. This CDR3 comprises 12 residues. V was trimmed by 3 bases and J by 8 bases, leaving 9 bases between them. CDR1 is SGHKS and CDR2 is YYEKEE in the germline V gene (reference sequence). The DNA for the CDR3 is TGTGCCAGCAGCTCGCTCAGCGATGAGCAGTTCTTC. It specifies CASSSLSDEQFF.

The gene calls are TRBV20-1 and TRBJ2-5, with D possibly matching TRBD1 (6 bases). This CDR3 is built from 12 residues. Germline CDR1 and CDR2: DFQATT and SNEGSKA (reference sequence). Trimming shortened V by 4 bases and J by 4 bases, and 10 bases separated the two germline ends. The CDR3 spells CSANRDGETQYF. Here the CDR3 DNA reads TGCAGTGCTAACAGGGACGGAGAGACCCAGTACTTC.

This clonotype was seen only a few times. This sequence joins TRBV29-1 and TRBJ1-2; D is possibly TRBD1 (5 bases). The CDR3 is 11 residues long. Germline values: CDR1 SQVTM, CDR2 ANQGSEA. V was pared by 5 bases and J by 2 bases, with 6 bases between. CDR3 in DNA: TGCAGCGTTTCAGGGAACTATGGCTACACCTTC. This sequence encodes CSVSGNYGYTF.

V is TRBV20-1 and J is TRBJ2-3; D may be TRBD1 (6 bases). The CDR3 loop spans 15 amino acids. Germline values: CDR1 DFQATT, CDR2 SNEGSKA (reference sequence). V was clipped by 4 bases and J by 2 bases, with 16 bases between them. CDR3: CSANSAAGDTDTQYF. DNA of the CDR3: TGCAGTGCTAACTCCGCGGCAGGGGACACAGATACGCAGTATTTT.

As DNA, the CDR3 is TGTGCCAGCAGCTTAGAGTCCTACACGAACACCGGGGAGCTGTTTTTT. Residues: CASSLESYTNTGELFF. This chain joins TRBV7-6 and TRBJ2-2; D gene uncertain. Germline V CDR1 and CDR2: SGHVS, FNYEAQ. CDR3 length: 16 amino acids. Trimming shortened V by 1 base and J by 0 bases, and 9 bases separated the two germline ends.

This clonotype occurred once. The chain carries TRBV20-1 and TRBJ2-1, with TRBD2 matching over 9 bases. The CDR3 has 15 amino acids. V trimming: 1 base; J trimming: 5 bases; junction bases outside the gene matches: 6. Germline V gives CDR1 DFQATT, CDR2 SNEGSKA (reference sequence). The CDR3 here is CSARAYSGRNNEQFF. CDR3 nucleotide sequence: TGCAGTGCTAGAGCATACAGCGGGAGGAACAATGAGCAGTTCTTC.

The chain employs TRBV6-5 and TRBJ2-3; no reliable D call. Germline CDR1 reads MNHEY; CDR2 reads SVGAGI. V was clipped by 4 bases and J by 4 bases, with 15 bases between them. There are 15 residues in the CDR3. CDR3 nucleotide sequence: TGTGCCAGCAGTTCCCGGATGGGCCGCGCAGATACGCAGTATTTT. Translation: CASSSRMGRADTQYF.

The V and J genes are TRBV20-1 and TRBJ1-6, with no clear D. Trimming pared 6 bases from V and 18 bases from J, leaving 18 bases between. CDR1 and CDR2 (germline): DFQATT, SNEGSKA (reference sequence). CDR3 length equals 11 residues. CDR3 region: CSASTGSFPHF. CDR3 coding DNA: TGCAGTGCCTCCACGGGGAGTTTTCCCCACTTT.

This clonotype turned up a few times. Mismatch with germline at one junction end may stem from a read error. The rearrangement links TRBV7-8 to TRBJ1-2, with D possibly matching TRBD1 (5 bases). CDR1 is SGHVS, CDR2 FQNEAQ, per germline. There are 16 residues in the CDR3. Here the CDR3 reads CASSPTRVATNYGYTF. DNA of the CDR3: TGTGCCAGCAGCCCCACCAGGGTAGCCACTAATTATGGCTACACCTTC.

This clonotype was counted only a few times. The rearrangement links TRBV12-3 or TRBV12-4 to TRBJ2-5; 10 nucleotides align to TRBD1. J gave up 2 bases and V 5 bases, and 5 bases lay outside the gene matches. The length of the CDR3 is 15 residues. The CDR3 DNA reads TGTGCCAGCAGTCCGCCGGGACAGGGGCAAGAGACCCAGTACTTC. Translation: CASSPPGQGQETQYF.

In its sample, this clonotype was seen a few times. This chain uses TRBV5-4 with TRBJ1-2; 9 nucleotides match TRBD1. V dropped 4 bases and J dropped 7; count of bases not matched to a gene: 11. Germline V gene sequence: CDR1 SGHNT, CDR2 YYREEE (reference sequence). The length of the CDR3 is 15 residues. This CDR3 is CASSLPGQGVGGYTF. Here the CDR3 DNA reads TGTGCCAGCAGCCTCCCGGGACAGGGCGTCGGTGGCTACACCTTC.

The chain combines TRBV10-2 with TRBJ2-5; a possible D gene is TRBD1 (6 bases). V lost 3 bases, J lost 4 bases, and 12 bases lay in between. CDR3 length: 14 amino acids. Germline V gives CDR1 WSHSY, CDR2 SAAADI. This chain's CDR3 is CASSDWEGGETQYF. In DNA form, the CDR3 reads TGCGCCAGCAGTGATTGGGAAGGGGGAGAGACCCAGTACTTC.

This chain connects TRBV30 to TRBJ1-6; D is uncertain. There are 14 residues in the CDR3. Trimming shortened V by 4 bases and J by 0 bases, and 7 bases separated the two germline ends. Germline CDR1 GTSNPN, CDR2 SVGIG (reference sequence). CDR3 protein: CAWTGLSYNSPLHF. CDR3 coding DNA: TGTGCCTGGACGGGCCTCTCCTATAATTCACCCCTCCACTTT.

The chain recombines TRBV27 with TRBJ1-6; TRBD1 agrees at 7 bases. The length of the CDR3 is 15 residues. The V gene's germline CDR1 is MNHEY and CDR2 SMNVEV (reference sequence). The ends lost 7 bases at V and 7 bases at J; junction bases unmatched: 10. CDR3 sequence: CASTLGGRGNSPLHF. Here the CDR3 DNA reads TGTGCCAGCACCCTAGGGGGCAGGGGAAATTCACCCCTCCACTTT.

The CDR3 spells CASSGQLKNIQYF. As DNA, the CDR3 is TGTGCCAGCAGCGGACAGTTGAAAAACATTCAGTACTTC. The chain links TRBV7-2 to TRBJ2-4, with D tentatively TRBD1 (6 bases). Germline loops: CDR1 SGHTA, CDR2 FQGNSA. The germline V and J ends were trimmed by 5 bases and 4 bases, with 9 bases remaining between them. This CDR3 spans 13 amino acids.